This record covers a single T cell receptor (beta chain). Its cognate antigen has yet to be identified. Base quality data are lacking; no much larger clone is found one base away. This entry comes from a study of T-cell reconstitution after alpha-beta-depleted transplantation in children (dated by TCRdb to between 2015 and 2016). The study in broad terms: The study quantitatively tracked T-cell immune reconstitution after TCRalphabeta/CD19-depleted allogeneic hematopoietic cell transplantation in children using TCR repertoire profiling. General conclusions and limits of the study: In some patients, high TCRbeta diversity at day 60 was attributed to recipient T cells and intrathymic progenitors that had survived conditioning. The apparently early recovery of alphabetaT-cell counts about two months after transplant reportedly depended on only several hundred rapidly expanded clones that came from non-depleted graft cells. Over the following months the frequencies of hyperexpanded clones went down, and after one year T-cell counts and TCRbeta diversity were mostly credited to newly produced T cells.

The sample's treatment or condition label, in plain terms: allogeneic hematopoietic cell transplantation with graft depleted of TCRalphabeta T cells and CD19 B cells. Transplant recipients were children who received TCRalphabeta/CD19-depleted allogeneic hematopoietic cell grafts. Library preparation was by PCR. The run used an Illumina HiSeq 2500. TCR libraries were prepared with molecular barcoding, using unique molecular identifiers to normalize TCRbeta repertoire quantification. In-frame beta chains were kept once TCRdb had trimmed the public reads at Q25 with fastp and called clones with MiXCR. Each entry is one CDR3 protein sequence, shown with its most common DNA and genes. Here the sample has over 200,000 distinct CDR3 sequences; roughly 9.1% occur a single time. Under 40% of the sample belongs to the ten largest clones. The material was PBMCs, mostly from graft donor cells, obtained 360 days after TCRalphabeta/CD19-depleted stem cell transplant. The TCR comes from a male patient between 2 and 15 years old who had a stem cell transplant for acute myeloid leukemia, so the T cells may come from the graft donor.

CDR3 region: CASSGRTGADEKLFF. The DNA sequence is as follows: TGTGCCAGCAGCGGAAGGACAGGGGCGGATGAAAAACTGTTTTTT. Here the chain combines TRBV7-9 and TRBJ1-4; TRBD1 matches 9 bases in the middle. Measured from the cysteine to the phenylalanine, the CDR3 is 15 residues long. The entry retains the CDR3 DNA only, 45 bases that are in frame from base 1. Trimming leaves V shorter by 5 bases and J shorter by 6 bases, with the junction holding 7 bases beyond the gene matches. The germline V gene encodes CDR1 SEHNR and CDR2 FQNEAQ (reference sequence).